This T cell receptor beta chain was retrieved from a study of post-analysis software for immune sequencing data. As regards this clonotype: Its specificity is unknown. At one of its ends the junction is not consistent with the germline gene, which may arise from a read error.

Broader study findings: TRBV5-6, TRBV5-1 and TRBV20-1 belonged to a set of about 5 TRBV segments that were more frequent in patients than controls.

The CDR3 covers 13 residues. Germline V CDR1 and CDR2: ENHRY, SYGVKD. Prepared TCR beta cDNA libraries contained unique molecular identifiers. TCRdb ran MiXCR on the PCR reads and lists one entry per CDR3 protein. The sample yields approximately 730,000 distinct CDR3 sequences, about half seen once. The rearrangement links TRBV10-3 to TRBJ1-2; D is unclear. Sequenced: blood. This clonotype was sampled from a girl under 18 with multiple sclerosis. The CDR3 bases are TGTGTCATCAGTACAGACCCCTCCTATGGCTACACCTTC. Translation gives CVISTDPSYGYTF.